This T cell receptor (beta chain) appears in the sequencing data of a study of cytomegalovirus exposure and HLA in healthy donors. Regarding donors, all were healthy bone marrow donors. The CDR3 contains 15 residues. V was clipped by 3 bases and J by 1 base, with 13 bases between them. CDR1 and CDR2 (germline): SGHRS, YFSETQ. Amplification used 60 Vbeta primers and 13 Jbeta primers. Sequencing was performed with immunoSEQ multiplex PCR; in TCRdb, only in-frame clones are kept and a portion is missing. The table records about 130,000 clones, less than 85% of them present only once. What was sequenced was PBMCs. The V call is TRBV5-1, the J call TRBJ1-1; no clear D. The TCR comes from a female donor in good health and CMV-seronegative. The CDR3, as DNA: TGCGCCAGCAGCTGGTCCCCCGGGTCGAACACTGAAGCTTTCTTT. Amino acids: CASSWSPGSNTEAFF.